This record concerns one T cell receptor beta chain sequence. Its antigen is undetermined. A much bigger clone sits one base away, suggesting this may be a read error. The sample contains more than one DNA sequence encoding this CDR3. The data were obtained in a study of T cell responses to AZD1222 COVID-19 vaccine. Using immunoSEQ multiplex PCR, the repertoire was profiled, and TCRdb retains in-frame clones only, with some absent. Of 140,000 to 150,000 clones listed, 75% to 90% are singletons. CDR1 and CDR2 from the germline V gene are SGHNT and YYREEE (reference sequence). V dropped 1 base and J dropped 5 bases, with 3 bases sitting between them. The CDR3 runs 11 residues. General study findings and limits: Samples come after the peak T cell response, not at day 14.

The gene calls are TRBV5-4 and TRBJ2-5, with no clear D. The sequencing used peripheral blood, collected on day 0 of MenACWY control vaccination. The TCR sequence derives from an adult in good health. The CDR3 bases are TGTGCCAGCAGCTTGATGGAGACCCAGTACTTC. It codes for CASSLMETQYF.